A selection of T cell receptor beta chains follows, all from one sample in a study of CD8 T cells in Susac syndrome. Each CDR3 protein is one row after TCRdb ran MiXCR on the immunoSEQ multiplex PCR reads. The sample contains around 170,000 distinct CDR3 sequences, about 96% of which appear only once. Sequencing was performed on CD4+ T cells from PBMCs. These receptors all stem from a human donor with Susac syndrome. The CDR3 runs from the conserved cysteine through the conserved F or W. D genes are given only for firm matches. The listing skips clone size in some rows; elsewhere it reads once, few, many or a size class.

abundance: -
v_gene: TRBV5-6
d_gene: -
j_gene: TRBJ2-3
CDR3nt: TGTGCCAGCAGCCCGGAACCCGGCGCAGATACGCAGTATTTT
CDR3aa: CASSPEPGADTQYF

abundance: -
v_gene: TRBV7-9
d_gene: -
j_gene: TRBJ1-1
CDR3nt: TGTGCCAGCAGCCGGGTAGCTGAAGCTTTCTTT
CDR3aa: CASSRVAEAFF

abundance: once
v_gene: TRBV9
d_gene: -
j_gene: TRBJ2-7
CDR3nt: TGTGCCAGCAGCGTAGACAGTTCCCTTTCCTACGAGCAGTACTTC
CDR3aa: CASSVDSSLSYEQYF

abundance: -
v_gene: TRBV20-1
d_gene: TRBD1
j_gene: TRBJ2-1
CDR3nt: TGCAGTGCTAGGCTCCACAGGGGGAATGAGCAGTTCTTC
CDR3aa: CSARLHRGNEQFF

abundance: -
v_gene: TRBV3-1
d_gene: -
j_gene: TRBJ1-5
CDR3nt: TGTGCCAGCAGCCAAGCTTTCAATCAGCCCCAGCATTTT
CDR3aa: CASSQAFNQPQHF

abundance: -
v_gene: TRBV14
d_gene: -
j_gene: TRBJ1-5
CDR3nt: TGTGCCAGCAGTAGGGACCATAATCAGCCCCAGCATTTT
CDR3aa: CASSRDHNQPQHF

abundance: -
v_gene: TRBV5-4
d_gene: -
j_gene: TRBJ2-3
CDR3nt: TGTGCCAGCAGCCGCGGCTTAGGCCGCACCACAGATACGCAGTATTTT
CDR3aa: CASSRGLGRTTDTQYF

abundance: once
v_gene: TRBV3-1
d_gene: TRBD2
j_gene: TRBJ2-3
CDR3nt: TGTGCCAGCAGCCTGCGGGGGATCACAGATACGCAGTATTTT
CDR3aa: CASSLRGITDTQYF

abundance: -
v_gene: TRBV27
d_gene: -
j_gene: TRBJ2-7
CDR3nt: TGTGCCAGCAGTTTGATGGGCGCTACCTACGAGCAGTACTTC
CDR3aa: CASSLMGATYEQYF

abundance: -
v_gene: TRBV2
d_gene: TRBD1
j_gene: TRBJ1-2
CDR3nt: TGTGCCAGCGACAGGGTGGATGGCTACACCTTC
CDR3aa: CASDRVDGYTF

abundance: -
v_gene: TRBV7-2
d_gene: -
j_gene: TRBJ2-7
CDR3nt: TGTGCCAGCAGCTTAGGTTTGGGCTACGAGCAGTACTTC
CDR3aa: CASSLGLGYEQYF

abundance: -
v_gene: TRBV20-1
d_gene: -
j_gene: TRBJ1-2
CDR3nt: TGCAGTGCTAGCGCAGGGAATGGCTACACCTTC
CDR3aa: CSASAGNGYTF

abundance: -
v_gene: TRBV4-2
d_gene: -
j_gene: TRBJ2-5
CDR3nt: TGTGCCAGCAGCCAAGATACTCAAGAGACCCAGTACTTC
CDR3aa: CASSQDTQETQYF

abundance: -
v_gene: TRBV3-1
d_gene: -
j_gene: TRBJ1-5
CDR3nt: TGTGCCAGCAGCCCCGGGTCCCCCCGCAATCAGCCCCAGCATTTT
CDR3aa: CASSPGSPRNQPQHF

abundance: -
v_gene: TRBV5-5
d_gene: -
j_gene: TRBJ2-1
CDR3nt: TGTGCCAGCAGCTACAGCTACTACAATGAGCAGTTCTTC
CDR3aa: CASSYSYYNEQFF

abundance: -
v_gene: TRBV29-1
d_gene: TRBD1
j_gene: TRBJ1-1
CDR3nt: TGCAGCGTGACAGGACAGGGTACCCACGCTGAAGCTTTCTTT
CDR3aa: CSVTGQGTHAEAFF

abundance: -
v_gene: TRBV30
d_gene: TRBD2
j_gene: TRBJ2-5
CDR3nt: TGTGCCCAGGGAGGGACTAGCGGGACAGAGACCCAGTACTTC
CDR3aa: CAQGGTSGTETQYF

abundance: -
v_gene: TRBV20-1
d_gene: TRBD2
j_gene: TRBJ2-5
CDR3nt: TGCAGTGCTTCCTACGGGAGGTTGGAGACCCAGTACTTC
CDR3aa: CSASYGRLETQYF

abundance: -
v_gene: TRBV2
d_gene: TRBD1
j_gene: TRBJ1-5
CDR3nt: TGTGCCAGCCGACAGGGACTTAGCAATCAGCCCCAGCATTTT
CDR3aa: CASRQGLSNQPQHF

abundance: -
v_gene: TRBV4-2
d_gene: -
j_gene: TRBJ2-2
CDR3nt: TGTGCCAGCAGCCCGGCGGGGTTCGCGAACACCGGGGAGCTGTTTTTT
CDR3aa: CASSPAGFANTGELFF

abundance: -
v_gene: TRBV13
d_gene: TRBD2
j_gene: TRBJ2-1
CDR3nt: TGTGCCAGCAGCCACTCTGGGCGGGGGAATGAGCAGTTCTTC
CDR3aa: CASSHSGRGNEQFF

abundance: once
v_gene: TRBV7-2
d_gene: -
j_gene: TRBJ2-1
CDR3nt: TGTGCCAGCAGTGCCCACCCCCTTAATGGTCAGTTCTTC
CDR3aa: CASSAHPLNGQFF

abundance: -
v_gene: TRBV2
d_gene: TRBD1
j_gene: TRBJ2-1
CDR3nt: TGTGCCAGCAGTGAAGTACAGGGGAGTTTCAATGAGCAGTTCTTC
CDR3aa: CASSEVQGSFNEQFF

abundance: -
v_gene: TRBV30
d_gene: -
j_gene: TRBJ1-1
CDR3nt: TGTGCCTGGAGCTCGTCGGGGCGTAACACTGAAGCTTTCTTT
CDR3aa: CAWSSSGRNTEAFF

abundance: -
v_gene: TRBV7-2
d_gene: -
j_gene: TRBJ2-1
CDR3nt: TGTGCCAGCAGCCGGGACCTCTACAATGAGCAGTTCTTC
CDR3aa: CASSRDLYNEQFF

abundance: -
v_gene: TRBV6-6
d_gene: -
j_gene: TRBJ1-1
CDR3nt: TGTGCCAGCAGCCCCACCCGACATTCGAACACTGAAGCTTTCTTT
CDR3aa: CASSPTRHSNTEAFF

abundance: -
v_gene: TRBV27
d_gene: TRBD1
j_gene: TRBJ1-1
CDR3nt: TGTGCCAGCAGTCCAAAGGACAGGGGGCGAAGTGAAGCTTTCTTT
CDR3aa: CASSPKDRGRSEAFF

abundance: -
v_gene: TRBV2
d_gene: TRBD1
j_gene: TRBJ2-2
CDR3nt: TGTGCCAGCGCGGACAGGAGCCCTTCGAACACCGGGGAGCTGTTTTTT
CDR3aa: CASADRSPSNTGELFF

abundance: -
v_gene: TRBV24-1
d_gene: TRBD1
j_gene: TRBJ1-2
CDR3nt: TGTGCCACCAGTGATTCAGGGGGCAGGTATGGCTACACCTTC
CDR3aa: CATSDSGGRYGYTF

abundance: -
v_gene: TRBV7-9
d_gene: TRBD1
j_gene: TRBJ2-6
CDR3nt: TGTGCCAGCAGCTTCGGGACAGGTCACAGCTCTGGGGCCAACGTCCTGACTTTC
CDR3aa: CASSFGTGHSSGANVLTF

abundance: -
v_gene: TRBV5-4
d_gene: -
j_gene: TRBJ2-3
CDR3nt: TGTGCCAGCAGCTTGGGGCCGGGCGCAGATACGCAGTATTTT
CDR3aa: CASSLGPGADTQYF

abundance: -
v_gene: TRBV29-1
d_gene: -
j_gene: TRBJ2-5
CDR3nt: TGCAGCGTTGAAGGGGTCGACGCGGGGGAGACCCAGTACTTC
CDR3aa: CSVEGVDAGETQYF

abundance: -
v_gene: TRBV28
d_gene: TRBD1
j_gene: TRBJ1-2
CDR3nt: TGTGCCAGCAAAACGGGACAGTCCTATGGCTACACCTTC
CDR3aa: CASKTGQSYGYTF

abundance: -
v_gene: TRBV4-3
d_gene: -
j_gene: TRBJ1-6
CDR3nt: TGCGCCAGCAGCCAAGATCCATCAGATTGGAATTCACCCCTCCACTTT
CDR3aa: CASSQDPSDWNSPLHF

abundance: -
v_gene: TRBV30
d_gene: -
j_gene: TRBJ1-5
CDR3nt: TGTGCCTCCCAGGGTGGCAGCAATCAGCCCCAGCATTTT
CDR3aa: CASQGGSNQPQHF

abundance: -
v_gene: TRBV6-1
d_gene: TRBD2
j_gene: TRBJ2-5
CDR3nt: TGTGCCAGCAGCTTGACTAGCGCACAAGAGACCCAGTACTTC
CDR3aa: CASSLTSAQETQYF